One sample yielded the 8 T cell receptor beta chains listed below, sequenced in a study of regulatory T cells in long-lasting Graves disease. Arm-PCR of CDR3 regions and iRepertoire HTBI primers were used to build TCR beta libraries. TCRdb fed the multiplex PCR reads into MiXCR, producing one record per CDR3 protein. This table holds around 460,000 distinct CDR3 sequences, roughly 21% found once. The time point here: persistent/refractory GD, antithyroid drugs over 5 years with positive TRAb. Researchers made the TCR library from RNA that was extracted from PBMCs. The specimen comprised peripheral blood mononuclear cells (PBMCs), sampled when the disease was refractory, from a patient treated with antithyroid drugs. These receptors were taken from a female donor with Graves disease.

The CDR3 DNA sequence: TGCGCCAGCAGCCCGGTAGCGGACCCCTACGAGCAGTACTTC. This gives the protein CASSPVADPYEQYF. V and J are TRBV4-1 and TRBJ2-7; TRBD2 might be the D (6 bases). The CDR3 is 14 amino acids. V was shortened by 4 bases and J by 2 bases, with 12 bases between the two germline ends. Germline CDR1 MGHRA, CDR2 YSYEKL.

This clonotype turned up a few times. The chain employs TRBV20-1 and TRBJ2-5; a weak D match, TRBD2 (6 bases). Germline V gene sequence: CDR1 DFQATT, CDR2 SNEGSKA (reference sequence). V was clipped by 4 bases and J by 1 base, with 16 bases between them. CDR3 length: 15 amino acids. This CDR3 is CSATKGLPLQETQYF. The CDR3 DNA is TGCAGTGCTACCAAGGGACTTCCCCTCCAAGAGACCCAGTACTTC.

This clonotype was counted once. The chain combines TRBV30 with TRBJ1-1; D is undetermined. Germline values: CDR1 GTSNPN, CDR2 SVGIG (reference sequence). CDR3 size: 13 residues. Trimming removed 0 bases from V and 1 base from J, with 6 bases in between. The CDR3 loop is CAWSVVWNTEAFF. CDR3 bases: TGTGCCTGGAGTGTGGTCTGGAACACTGAAGCTTTCTTT.

Concerning this clonotype: A much more abundant neighbour one base away suggests this may be a read error. The chain links TRBV6-5 to TRBJ2-5; 11 bases map to TRBD2. The V gene end was trimmed by 5 bases and the J gene end by 5 bases; junction bases not matched to a gene: 10. Per germline, CDR1 MNHEY and CDR2 SVGAGI. This CDR3 is 16 amino acids long. The CDR3 here is CASSLDSGRARETQYF. DNA of the CDR3: TGTGCCAGCAGTCTCGATAGCGGGAGGGCCCGGGAGACCCAGTACTTC.

The V and J genes are TRBV24-1 and TRBJ2-1; 9 bases are shared with TRBD1. This CDR3 comprises 16 residues. CDR1 is KGHDR and CDR2 is SFDVKD in the germline V gene. V lost 2 bases to trimming and J lost 3 bases; unmatched junction nucleotides: 4. CDR3 residues: CATSDSGTGLYNEQFF. The CDR3 nucleotides read TGTGCCACCAGTGATTCCGGGACAGGGCTCTACAATGAGCAGTTCTTC.

This clonotype was detected only a few times. The chain recombines TRBV6-1 with TRBJ2-7; D unclear. V lost 6 bases, J lost 1 base, and 13 bases lay in between. In germline, CDR1 is MNHNS, CDR2 SASEGT. This CDR3 spans 14 amino acids. The CDR3: CASSNLRESYEQYF. For the CDR3, the DNA is TGTGCCAGCAGCAACCTTCGAGAATCCTACGAGCAGTACTTC.

V usage is TRBV7-8 and J usage is TRBJ2-7; D unresolved. The CDR3 length is 14 residues. CDR1 and CDR2 (germline): SGHVS, FQNEAQ. Trimming stripped 5 bases from V and 6 bases from J, with 17 bases between. CDR3 amino acids: CASSPRASWGEQYF. The CDR3 DNA follows: TGTGCCAGCAGCCCTCGGGCCTCGTGGGGCGAGCAGTACTTC. The whole variable domain, filled in from reference TRBV7-8 and TRBJ2-7, reads GAGVSQSPRYKVAKRGQDVALRCDPISGHVSLFWYQQALGQGPEFLTYFQNEAQLDKSGLPSDRFFAERPEGSVSTLKIQRTQQEDSAVYLCASSPRASWGEQYFGPGTRLTVT.

The V and J genes are TRBV5-5 and TRBJ2-5; unclear D gene. CDR3 length equals 14 residues. Germline CDR1 is SGHKS and CDR2 is YYEKEE (reference sequence). V was cut by 1 base and J by 2 bases, with 9 bases left in between. The chain's CDR3 is CASSLNRKQETQYF. For the CDR3, the DNA is TGTGCCAGCAGCTTGAATCGGAAACAAGAGACCCAGTACTTC.